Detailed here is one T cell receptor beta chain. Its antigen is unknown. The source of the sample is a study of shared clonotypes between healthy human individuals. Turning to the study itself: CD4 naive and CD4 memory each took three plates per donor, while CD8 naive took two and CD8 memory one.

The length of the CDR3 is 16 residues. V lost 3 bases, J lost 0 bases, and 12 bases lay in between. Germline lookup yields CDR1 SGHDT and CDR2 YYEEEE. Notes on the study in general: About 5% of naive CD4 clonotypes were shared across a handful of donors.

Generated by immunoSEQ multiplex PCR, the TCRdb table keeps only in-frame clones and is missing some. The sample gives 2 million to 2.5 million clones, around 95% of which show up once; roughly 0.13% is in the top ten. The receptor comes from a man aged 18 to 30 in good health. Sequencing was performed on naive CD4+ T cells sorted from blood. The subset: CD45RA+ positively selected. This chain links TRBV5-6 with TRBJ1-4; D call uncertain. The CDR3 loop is CASSSVSQTTNEKLFF. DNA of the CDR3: TGTGCCAGCAGCTCCGTTTCCCAGACAACTAATGAAAAACTGTTTTTT.